The T cell receptor beta chain described here comes from a study of blood T cell repertoires in COVID-19. Trimming took off 5 bases at V and 4 bases at J, with 17 bases between the two ends. The CDR3 runs to 15 residues. Germline CDR1 and CDR2: MDHEN and SYDVKM. The protocol was immunoSEQ multiplex PCR, while the TCRdb copy is restricted to in-frame clones and leaves out a portion. This table holds over 450,000 clones, approximately 89% found once. While infection was still active, Seattle patients were enrolled and then followed longitudinally. Source material: peripheral blood. V is TRBV28 and J is TRBJ2-5; D might be TRBD2 (6 bases). The clonotype comes from a man between 18 and 35 years old with COVID-19, enrolled during active disease. CDR3 nucleotide sequence: TGTGCCAGCAGTCCCTCGCGGGGCGGAGTAGAGACCCAGTACTTC. This codes for CASSPSRGGVETQYF.